This record covers a single T cell receptor beta chain. Its target antigen remains unknown. Per-nucleotide qualities are absent, and no much larger clonotype sits a single base away. CDR3 length: 17 amino acids, cysteine to phenylalanine. Solely the CDR3 DNA is kept, with 51 bases framed from the first base. The germline V gene specifies KGHSH as CDR1 and LQKENI as CDR2. Ends trimmed: V by 1 base, J by 6 bases; bases unmatched to a gene: 11. These data belong to a study of radiotherapy plus CTLA-4 blockade in lung cancer (dated by TCRdb to the late 2010s). Broadly, across the study: Objective responses occurred in approximately 17% of enrolled patients, and just over 30% achieved disease control.

To prepare the library, the immunoSEQ multiplex PCR assay was applied. Not all clones reach the TCRdb copy of this immuneACCESS table, which keeps in-frame sequences only. Checked studies attribute under half of the gap to unresolved V genes and leave the rest unexplained. This sample lists roughly 59,000 clones; under 75% were detected once. The top ten clonotypes cover approximately 8.3% of the sample. In this study, focal radiation therapy paired with CTLA-4 blockade (ipilimumab) was tested in patients who had chemo-refractory metastatic non-small-cell lung cancer. Broad study findings and their caveats: After treatment with radiotherapy and ipilimumab, TCR clones that originated in tumors expanded in peripheral blood. The strongest predictors of response, as reported, were early dynamic changes in blood T cell clones along with a rise in serum interferon-beta after radiation.

Sample: peripheral blood, taken from a patient treated with radiotherapy plus ipilimumab. The V and J genes are TRBV18 and TRBJ2-7; TRBD1 aligns with 11 central bases. The TCR comes from a human donor with non-small cell lung cancer whose response to radiotherapy plus ipilimumab could not be evaluated. CDR3 loop: CASSPRLPGQGVVEQYF. The nucleotides are TGTGCCAGCTCACCACGGCTCCCGGGACAGGGGGTGGTCGAGCAGTACTTC. The reference TRBV18 and TRBJ2-7 proteins fill in what lies around the CDR3, so the full variable domain reads NAGVMQNPRHLVRRRGQEARLRCSPMKGHSHVYWYRQLPEEGLKFMVYLQKENIIDESGMPKERFSAEFPKEGPSILRIQQVVRGDSAAYFCASSPRLPGQGVVEQYFGPGTRLTVT.